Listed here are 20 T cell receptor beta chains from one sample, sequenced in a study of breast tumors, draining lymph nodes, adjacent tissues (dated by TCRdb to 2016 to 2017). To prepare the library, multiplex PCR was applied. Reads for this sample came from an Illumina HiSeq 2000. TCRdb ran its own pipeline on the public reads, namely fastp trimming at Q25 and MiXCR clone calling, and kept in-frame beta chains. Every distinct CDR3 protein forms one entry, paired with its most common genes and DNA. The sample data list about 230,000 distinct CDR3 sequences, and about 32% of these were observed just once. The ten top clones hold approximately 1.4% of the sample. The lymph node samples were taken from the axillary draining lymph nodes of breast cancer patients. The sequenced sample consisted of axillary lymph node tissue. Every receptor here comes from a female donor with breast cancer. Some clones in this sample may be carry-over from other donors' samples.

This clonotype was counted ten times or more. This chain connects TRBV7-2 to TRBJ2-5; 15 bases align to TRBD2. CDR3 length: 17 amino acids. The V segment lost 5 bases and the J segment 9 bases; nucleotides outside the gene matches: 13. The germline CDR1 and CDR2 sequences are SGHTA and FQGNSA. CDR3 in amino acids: CASSPQRRTSGREPQYF. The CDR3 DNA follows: TGTGCCAGCAGCCCCCAGCGGCGGACTAGCGGGAGGGAGCCCCAGTACTTC.

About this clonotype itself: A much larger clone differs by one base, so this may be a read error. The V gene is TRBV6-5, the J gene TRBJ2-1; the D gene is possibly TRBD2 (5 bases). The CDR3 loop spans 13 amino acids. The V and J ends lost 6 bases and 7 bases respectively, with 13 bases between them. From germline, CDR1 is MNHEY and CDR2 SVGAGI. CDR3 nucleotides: TGTGCCAGCAGGCAACAAGGACTGAATGAGCAGTTCTTC. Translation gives CASRQQGLNEQFF.

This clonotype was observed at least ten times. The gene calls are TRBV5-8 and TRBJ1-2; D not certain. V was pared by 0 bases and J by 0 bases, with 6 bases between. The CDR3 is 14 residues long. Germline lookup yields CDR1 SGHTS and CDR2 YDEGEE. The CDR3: CASSLDTANYGYTF. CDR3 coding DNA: TGTGCCAGCAGCTTGGACACAGCTAACTATGGCTACACCTTC. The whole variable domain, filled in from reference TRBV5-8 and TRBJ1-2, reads EAGVTQSPTHLIKTRGQQATLRCSPISGHTSVYWYQQALGLGLQFLLWYDEGEERNRGNFPPRFSGRQFPNYSSELNVNALELEDSALYLCASSLDTANYGYTFGSGTRLTVV.

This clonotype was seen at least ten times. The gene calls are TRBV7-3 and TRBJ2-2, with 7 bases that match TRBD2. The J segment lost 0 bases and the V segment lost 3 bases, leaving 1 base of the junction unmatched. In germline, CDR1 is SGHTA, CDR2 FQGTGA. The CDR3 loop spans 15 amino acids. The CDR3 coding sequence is TGTGCCAGCAGCTTGGGACTAACGAACACCGGGGAGCTGTTTTTT. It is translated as CASSLGLTNTGELFF.

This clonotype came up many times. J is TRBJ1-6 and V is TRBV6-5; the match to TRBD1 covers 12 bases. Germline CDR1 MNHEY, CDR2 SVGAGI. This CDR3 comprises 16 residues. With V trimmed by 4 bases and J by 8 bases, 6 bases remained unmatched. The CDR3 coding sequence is TGTGCCAGCAGTTCCGGGACAGGGGGCGCGTATTCACCCCTCCACTTT. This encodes CASSSGTGGAYSPLHF.

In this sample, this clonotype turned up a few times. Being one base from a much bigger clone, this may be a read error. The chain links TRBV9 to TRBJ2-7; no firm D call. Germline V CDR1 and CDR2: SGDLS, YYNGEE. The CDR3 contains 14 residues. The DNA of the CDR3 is TGTGCCAGCAGCGTAGATGGCAGAACCTACGAGCAGTCCTTC. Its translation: CASSVDGRTYEQSF.

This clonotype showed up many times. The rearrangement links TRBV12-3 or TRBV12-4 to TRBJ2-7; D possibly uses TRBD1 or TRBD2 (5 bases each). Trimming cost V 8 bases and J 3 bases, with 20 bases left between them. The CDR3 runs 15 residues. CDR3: CASSEIGDGNYEQYF. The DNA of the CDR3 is TGTGCCAGCTCCGAGATCGGGGACGGAAACTACGAGCAGTACTTC.

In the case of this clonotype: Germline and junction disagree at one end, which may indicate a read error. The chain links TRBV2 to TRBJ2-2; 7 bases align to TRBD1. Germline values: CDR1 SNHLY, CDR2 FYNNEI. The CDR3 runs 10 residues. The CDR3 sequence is CASREGGQFF. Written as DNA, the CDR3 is TGTGCCAGCAGGGAAGGGGGCCAGTTTTTT.

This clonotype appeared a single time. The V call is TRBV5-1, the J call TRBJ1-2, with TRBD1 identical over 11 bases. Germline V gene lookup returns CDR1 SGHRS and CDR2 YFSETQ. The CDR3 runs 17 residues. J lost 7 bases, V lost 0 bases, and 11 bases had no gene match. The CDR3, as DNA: TGCGCCAGCAGCTTGGATTTACCGGGACAGGGGGGTAGTGGCTACACCTTC. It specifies CASSLDLPGQGGSGYTF.

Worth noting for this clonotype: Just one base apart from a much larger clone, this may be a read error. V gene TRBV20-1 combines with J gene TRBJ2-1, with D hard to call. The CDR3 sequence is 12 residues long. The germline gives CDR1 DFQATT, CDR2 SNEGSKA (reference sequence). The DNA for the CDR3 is TGCAGTGCTCAAGCGTACCTAAATGAGCCGTTCTTC. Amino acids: CSAQAYLNEPFF.

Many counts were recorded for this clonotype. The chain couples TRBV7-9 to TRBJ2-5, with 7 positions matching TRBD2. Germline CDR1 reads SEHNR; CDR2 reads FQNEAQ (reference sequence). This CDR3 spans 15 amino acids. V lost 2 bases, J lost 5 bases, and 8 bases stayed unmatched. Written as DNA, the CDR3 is TGTGCCAGCAGCTTACTAAGCGGGACGGGGGAGACCCAGTACTTC. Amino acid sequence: CASSLLSGTGETQYF.

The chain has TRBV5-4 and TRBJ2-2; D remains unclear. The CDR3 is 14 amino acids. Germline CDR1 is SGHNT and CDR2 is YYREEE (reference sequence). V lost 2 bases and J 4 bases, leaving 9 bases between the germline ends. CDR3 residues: CASSFRATTGELFF. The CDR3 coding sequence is TGTGCCAGCAGCTTCCGGGCGACCACCGGGGAGCTGTTTTTT. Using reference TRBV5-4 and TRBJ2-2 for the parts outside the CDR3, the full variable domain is ETGVTQSPTHLIKTRGQQVTLRCSSQSGHNTVSWYQQALGQGPQFIFQYYREEENGRGNFPPRFSGLQFPNYSSELNVNALELDDSALYLCASSFRATTGELFFGEGSRLTVL.

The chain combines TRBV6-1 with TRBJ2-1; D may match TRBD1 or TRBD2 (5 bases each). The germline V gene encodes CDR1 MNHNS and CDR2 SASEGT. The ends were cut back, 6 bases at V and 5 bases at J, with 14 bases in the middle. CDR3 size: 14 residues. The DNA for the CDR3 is TGTGCCAGCAGAAACCCCTGGGACGACAATGAGCAGTTCTTC. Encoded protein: CASRNPWDDNEQFF.

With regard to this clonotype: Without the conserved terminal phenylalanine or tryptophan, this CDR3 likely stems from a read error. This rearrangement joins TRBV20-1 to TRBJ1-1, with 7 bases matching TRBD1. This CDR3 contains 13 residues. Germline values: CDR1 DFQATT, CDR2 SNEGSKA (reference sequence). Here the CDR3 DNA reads TGCAGCCCCCGGGGGACAGCGAACACTGAAGCTTTCCTT. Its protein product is CSPRGTANTEAFL.

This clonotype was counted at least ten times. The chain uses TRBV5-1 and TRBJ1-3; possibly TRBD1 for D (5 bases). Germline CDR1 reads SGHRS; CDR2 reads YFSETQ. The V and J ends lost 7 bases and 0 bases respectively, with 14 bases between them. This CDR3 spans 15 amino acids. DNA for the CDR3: TGCGCCAGCTGCCGGGACGCGAGCTCTGGAAACACCATATATTTT. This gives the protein CASCRDASSGNTIYF.

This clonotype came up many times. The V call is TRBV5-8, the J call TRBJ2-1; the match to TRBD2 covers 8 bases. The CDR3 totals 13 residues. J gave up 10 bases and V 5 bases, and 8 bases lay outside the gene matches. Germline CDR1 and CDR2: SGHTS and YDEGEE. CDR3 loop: CASRNYLAGEQFF. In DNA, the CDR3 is TGTGCCAGCAGGAATTATTTAGCGGGAGAGCAGTTCTTC.

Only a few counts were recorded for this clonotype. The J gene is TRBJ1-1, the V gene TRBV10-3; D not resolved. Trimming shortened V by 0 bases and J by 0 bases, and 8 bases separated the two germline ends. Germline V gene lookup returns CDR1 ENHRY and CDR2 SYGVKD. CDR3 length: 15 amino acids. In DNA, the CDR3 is TGTGCCATCAGTGAGTCCGGCCTTATGAACACTGAAGCTTTCTTT. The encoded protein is CAISESGLMNTEAFF.

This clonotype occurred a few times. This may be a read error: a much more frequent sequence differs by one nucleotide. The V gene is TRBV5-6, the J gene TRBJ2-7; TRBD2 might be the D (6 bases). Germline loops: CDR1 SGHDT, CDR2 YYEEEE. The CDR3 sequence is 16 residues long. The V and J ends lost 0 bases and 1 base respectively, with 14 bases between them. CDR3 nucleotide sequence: TGTGCCAGCAGCTTGGCGGGGTCTAGCGATTCCTACGAGCAGTACTTC. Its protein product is CASSLAGSSDSYEQYF.

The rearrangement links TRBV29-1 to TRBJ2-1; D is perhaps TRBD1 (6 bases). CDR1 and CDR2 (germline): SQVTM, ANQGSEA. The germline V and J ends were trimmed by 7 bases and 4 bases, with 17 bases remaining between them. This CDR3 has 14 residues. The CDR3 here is CSGLDSGIYNEQFF. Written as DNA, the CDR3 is TGCAGCGGCCTGGACAGTGGTATATACAATGAGCAGTTCTTC.

CDR3 bases: TGTGCCAGCAGCTTAAAGGGAGGCGGAACCGGGGAGCTGTTTTTT. It yields the protein CASSLKGGGTGELFF. This rearrangement joins TRBV7-3 to TRBJ2-2; the D gene is possibly TRBD2 (6 bases). Germline lookup yields CDR1 SGHTA and CDR2 FQGTGA. The V gene lost 1 base and the J gene lost 5 bases, with 11 bases spanning the gap. This CDR3 comprises 15 residues.